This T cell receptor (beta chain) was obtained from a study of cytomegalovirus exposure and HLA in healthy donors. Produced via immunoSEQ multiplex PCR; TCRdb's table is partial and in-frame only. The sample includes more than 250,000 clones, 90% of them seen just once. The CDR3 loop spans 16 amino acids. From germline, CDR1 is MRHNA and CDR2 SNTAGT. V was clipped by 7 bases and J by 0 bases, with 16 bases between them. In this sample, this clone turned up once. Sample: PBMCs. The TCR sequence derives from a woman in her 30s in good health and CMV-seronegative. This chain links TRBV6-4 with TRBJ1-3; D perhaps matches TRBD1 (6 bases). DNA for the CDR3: TGTGCCAGCATGGTCTCAGGGGTCGACTCTGGAAACACCATATATTTT. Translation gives CASMVSGVDSGNTIYF.